The T cell receptor (beta chain) described here comes from a study of cytomegalovirus exposure and HLA in healthy donors. The CDR3 runs to 15 residues. The germline gives CDR1 LNHDA, CDR2 SQIVND (reference sequence). The V and J ends lost 5 bases and 0 bases respectively, with 13 bases between them. PCR primers comprised 60 Vbeta and 13 Jbeta primers. In the original workflow: Tens of millions of unique TCR beta chains, roughly 11 million of them shared, were counted by a later analysis. The repertoire was sequenced with immunoSEQ multiplex PCR; TCRdb's copy has only in-frame clones and lacks some. That table furnishes V, J and clone size, whereas the DNA furnished D and trimming. The data show around 130,000 clones, with around 81% seen just once and less than 2% held by the top ten. To note about this clone: Its antigen is not known.

Study-wide results and caveats: Later analysis found that TCR beta chains associated with HLA were more clonally expanded than other, equally common chains. DRB1 showed the most TCR associations and HLA-C the fewest in a later analysis, as rates varied by HLA locus.

This clonotype originated in a woman aged 50 to 65 in good health and CMV-seronegative. The rearrangement uses TRBV19 and TRBJ1-1; possibly TRBD1 for D (5 bases). The source material was PBMCs. The CDR3 coding sequence is TGTGCCAGTAGTCCTCCAGGGAATTTGAACACTGAAGCTTTCTTT. Translated, it gives CASSPPGNLNTEAFF. The full variable domain, rest sourced from reference TRBV19 and TRBJ1-1, is DGGITQSPKYLFRKEGQNVTLSCEQNLNHDAMYWYRQDPGQGLRLIYYSQIVNDFQKGDIAEGYSVSREKKESFPLTVTSAQKNPTAFYLCASSPPGNLNTEAFFGQGTRLTVV.